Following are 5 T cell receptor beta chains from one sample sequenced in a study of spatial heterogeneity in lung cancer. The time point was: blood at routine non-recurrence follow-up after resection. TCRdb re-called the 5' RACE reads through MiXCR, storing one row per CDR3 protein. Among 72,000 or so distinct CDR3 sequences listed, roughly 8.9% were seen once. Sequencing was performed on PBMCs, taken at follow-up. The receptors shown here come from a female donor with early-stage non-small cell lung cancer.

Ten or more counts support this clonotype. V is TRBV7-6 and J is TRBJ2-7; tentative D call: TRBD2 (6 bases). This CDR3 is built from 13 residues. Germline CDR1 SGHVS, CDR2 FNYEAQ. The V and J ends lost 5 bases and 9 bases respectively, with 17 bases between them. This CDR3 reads CASSPGLAAGQYF. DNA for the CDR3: TGTGCCAGCAGCCCGGGACTTGCCGCCGGGCAGTACTTC.

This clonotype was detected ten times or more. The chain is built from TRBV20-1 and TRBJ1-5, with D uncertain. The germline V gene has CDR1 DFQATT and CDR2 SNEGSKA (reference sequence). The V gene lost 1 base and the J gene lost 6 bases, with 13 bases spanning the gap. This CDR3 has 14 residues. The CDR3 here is CSARGSEPSQPQHF. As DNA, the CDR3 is TGCAGTGCTAGAGGGTCGGAACCCAGTCAGCCCCAGCATTTT.

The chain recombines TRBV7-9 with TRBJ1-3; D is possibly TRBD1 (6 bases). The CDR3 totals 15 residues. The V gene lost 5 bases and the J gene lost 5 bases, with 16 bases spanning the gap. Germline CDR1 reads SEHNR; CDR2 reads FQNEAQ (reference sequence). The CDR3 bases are TGTGCCAGCAGCCCCAGGGAGGGGGAGAGAAACACCATATATTTT. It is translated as CASSPREGERNTIYF.

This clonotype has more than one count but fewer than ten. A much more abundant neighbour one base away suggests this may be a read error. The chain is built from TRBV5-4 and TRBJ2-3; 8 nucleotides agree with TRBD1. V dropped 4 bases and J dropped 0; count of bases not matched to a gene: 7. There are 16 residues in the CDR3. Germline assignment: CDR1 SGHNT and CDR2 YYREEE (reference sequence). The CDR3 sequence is CASSPPWDRSTDTQYF. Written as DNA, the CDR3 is TGTGCCAGCAGCCCCCCCTGGGACAGGAGCACAGATACGCAGTATTTT.

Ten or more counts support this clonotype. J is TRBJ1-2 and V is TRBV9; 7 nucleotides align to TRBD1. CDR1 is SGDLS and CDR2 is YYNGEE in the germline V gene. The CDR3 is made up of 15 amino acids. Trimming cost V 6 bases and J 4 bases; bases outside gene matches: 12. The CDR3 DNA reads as TGTGCCAGCACCTCAGAACCGACAGGGTTCTATGGCTACACCTTC. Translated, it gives CASTSEPTGFYGYTF.